The following is a T cell receptor (beta chain) sequence with its context. The antigen it binds to is not known. The sample's time point label is to be understood as: baseline before first vaccination. Vaccinee samples came from UK trials COV001 and COV002, including a single-blind randomized controlled phase 2/3 trial of AZD1222 (ChAdOx1 nCoV-19) in healthy adults. For TCRbeta chain sequencing, PBMC samples from trial participants were taken at day 0 and at day 28 after the second dose. The CDR3 regions of human TCRbeta chains were analyzed by immunosequencing. Under the source paper's analysis protocol: Repertoire TCRs were checked for matches against a reference library of SARS-CoV-2-specific TCRs that had been generated using the MIRA antigen-specificity platform. Breadth was defined as the fraction of unique TCRs that were SARS-CoV-2-associated, and depth was defined as the fraction of total T cells that were SARS-CoV-2-associated. Each spike-specific TCR was assigned to its reactive spike region and to a CD4 or CD8 class using the MIRA data. Log10-transformed breadth and depth values were compared by one-way ANOVA with Sidak's multiple comparisons tests. As stored in TCRdb, this immuneACCESS dataset retains in-frame rearrangements with V and J assigned. A fraction of the clones does not appear; measured against another copy, unresolved V genes explain less than half of the discrepancy, and the remainder lacks a known reason. That table gives V, J and clone size, and the DNA gave D and trimming. This sample's table contains 150,000 or so clones. The ten largest clones take up over 2% of the sample.

The data were taken from a study of T cell responses to AZD1222 COVID-19 vaccine (dated by TCRdb to the early 2020s). Turning to the overall study: A total of under 250 trial participants underwent TCR sequencing, of whom roughly 210 had received two doses of AZD1222 and about 25 had received two doses of the MenACWY control vaccine. Trial participants were enrolled into age subgroups of 18-55, 56-69 and 70-plus years, which contained roughly 150, 30 and 60 TCR-sequenced participants, respectively.

From a lookup of the germline V gene, CDR1 and CDR2 are MGHRA and YSYEKL. The CDR3 holds 13 amino acids from the cysteine to the phenylalanine. Only the CDR3 part of the read is kept: 39 bases, read in frame from the first base. V is pared back by 4 bases and J by 5 bases, with 11 bases lying between the germline termini. What the work shows at the level of the full study, not this receptor alone: Because no day 14 peak-response samples were available, repertoires were characterized only after the peak T cell response. The vaccine-associated CD4 TCRs covered the entire spike protein, and the dominant responses fell in regions 160-218 and 743-854. Conclusions about previously exposed vaccinees are limited, since just a handful of AZD1222 recipients were seropositive for SARS-CoV-2 at baseline. After two AZD1222 doses, spike-specific TCR breadth and depth were significantly higher than at day 0 and than in MenACWY recipients. In the small 56-69-year group, the increase in depth fell short of significance, most likely because of low power. Nearly half of unique spike-specific TCRs reportedly recognized epitopes outside regions mutated in the B.1.351 and B.1.1.7 variants. Participants were mostly white British, with more females than males. The authors suggested clonal diversity may have been underestimated.

This TCR came from an adult in good health. The sample consisted of peripheral blood. The V and J genes are TRBV4-1 and TRBJ1-1, with the D gene call left open. The DNA sequence reads TGCGCCAGCAGCCCGACCGGAGGGACTGAAGCTTTCTTT. Translated, it gives CASSPTGGTEAFF.